This TCR beta chain emerged from a study of low-dose radiotherapy and immunotherapy resistance in tumors (dated by TCRdb to the early 2020s). Concerning the study at large: In Cohort 1, 0.5 Gy per fraction was delivered every 2 weeks, and a total PTV dose of 6.5 Gy was prescribed. Patients in Cohort 2 were given 1 Gy per fraction every two weeks, for a total of 13 Gy across 26 weeks. Every two weeks, patients got intravenous cyclophosphamide at 200 mg/m2, given one day ahead of each radiation and immunotherapy administration. Patients were given nivolumab as a 240 mg flat dose every two weeks and ipilimumab at 1 mg/kg every six weeks, with both drugs delivered intravenously. Eight patients were included in the translational analysis, namely three from the first dose cohort plus the first five from the second dose cohort. Starting on cycle 1 day 1, patients took 300 mg of aspirin by mouth once daily for four cycles. Randomization of trial participants into treatment groups was not performed.

Points on this clonotype: The target of this receptor is not known. No quality values exist for individual bases; no much larger clone is one base distant.

The CDR3 sequence holds 17 residues, the cysteine and phenylalanine included. Just CDR3 DNA is preserved here, 51 bases in frame from base 1. CDR1 and CDR2 (SGHKS, YYEKEE) derive from the germline V gene (reference sequence). V has 3 bases trimmed and J has 4 bases trimmed; junction bases matching no gene number 10. What the time point label conveys for this sample: before trial treatment. The donors took part in RACIN, a single-arm, phase I, dose-escalation trial that combined nivolumab, ipilimumab, aspirin, low-dose cyclophosphamide and low-dose radiotherapy. Eligible patients had advanced, TIL-negative solid tumors. Sequenced on an Illumina HiSeq 2500. Superscript III and a set of TRAV- and TRBV-specific primers were used to synthesize first-strand cDNA, so that both TCRalpha and TCRbeta chains were covered. TCRs were amplified with Phusion for 20 PCR cycles, with a constant-region primer paired with the adapter attached to the V primers. The MessageAmp II aRNA Amplification Kit was used to amplify the isolated mRNA, with in vitro transcription run for less than 20 hours at 37 degrees C. mRNA for TCR sequencing was isolated with the Dynabeads mRNA DIRECT Purification Kit. A second approximately 25-cycle Phusion PCR added indexed Illumina adapters, and products were purified with AMPure XP beads. The paper's processing steps were these. Using custom Perl scripts, TCR sequences encoding the same protein were pooled, out-of-frame sequences were removed, and the abundance of each clonotype was computed. Any TCR sequence supported by only a single read was excluded from analysis. The metrics used to describe the repertoires included Shannon entropy, Gini index, clonality, richness, and the frequency of TCRs shared between repertoires. TCRdb trimmed public reads at Q25 via fastp, called clones via MiXCR and kept in-frame beta chains. CDR3 protein duplicates are merged, each entry listing the most common genes and DNA. TCRdb's processing, not the authors', yielded these V and J calls. The sample yields tens of thousands of distinct CDR3 sequences; roughly 30% were counted once. Approximately 12% of the sample rests with the top ten.

The input for sequencing was PBMCs, taken before treatment. This receptor was obtained from a female donor with ovarian cancer. The chain is made from TRBV5-5 and TRBJ2-7; the junction holds 13 bases that match TRBD2. CDR3 reads: CASSSFTSGGAQYEQYF. DNA sequence: TGTGCCAGCAGCTCTTTCACTAGCGGGGGGGCCCAATACGAGCAGTACTTC.